The 21 T cell receptor beta chains below all came from one sample that was sequenced in a study of T cell responses to AZD1222 COVID-19 vaccine. Produced via immunoSEQ multiplex PCR; TCRdb's table is partial and in-frame only. This table holds about 150,000 clones, about 93% found once. Sequenced material: peripheral blood, taken on day 0 of AZD1222 vaccination. Receptors were obtained from an adult in good health.

This rearrangement joins TRBV4-1 to TRBJ2-1, with TRBD1 as a possible D gene (5 bases). Germline V gene data show CDR1 as MGHRA and CDR2 as YSYEKL. Deletions cut 0 bases from V and 5 bases from J, with 14 bases between. The CDR3 totals 16 residues. This CDR3 is CASSQDFMGLDNEQFF. CDR3 nucleotide sequence: TGCGCCAGCAGCCAAGATTTCATGGGGCTAGACAATGAGCAGTTCTTC.

The table lists this clone with a count of one. The chain recombines TRBV15 with TRBJ2-7, with a tentative D call TRBD2 (6 bases). V gave up 3 bases and J gave up 6 bases, with 18 bases separating them. In germline, CDR1 is LNHNV, CDR2 YYDKDF (reference sequence). The CDR3 spans 15 residues. This CDR3 reads CATSRDGTFLGEQYF. The CDR3 nucleotides read TGTGCCACCAGCAGGGACGGGACTTTCTTGGGCGAGCAGTACTTC.

The chain has TRBV28 and TRBJ1-3; D is unclear. The CDR3 contains 15 residues. The V end lost 10 bases, the J end lost 0 bases, and 16 bases lay between the germline ends. Germline V gene data show CDR1 as MDHEN and CDR2 as SYDVKM. CDR3 region: CATKRGSSSGNTIYF. The CDR3 DNA reads TGTGCCACCAAAAGAGGTAGCAGCTCTGGAAACACCATATATTTT.

This chain joins TRBV5-6 and TRBJ2-3; 7 nucleotides line up with TRBD1. Germline-derived CDR1 and CDR2 are SGHDT and YYEEEE. This CDR3 contains 13 residues. Trimming at V came to 2 bases and at J to 9 bases, leaving 6 bases not matched to a gene. CDR3 sequence (DNA): TGTGCCAGCAGCTTTCCAAGGGGGCGAACGCAGTATTTT. This sequence encodes CASSFPRGRTQYF.

This chain links TRBV19 with TRBJ2-1; TRBD2 matches at 7 bases. Trimming at V came to 4 bases and at J to 2 bases, leaving 5 bases not matched to a gene. There are 15 residues in the CDR3. In germline, CDR1 is LNHDA, CDR2 SQIVND (reference sequence). The CDR3 region is CASSTSSGTYNEQFF. The CDR3 region has the DNA TGTGCCAGTAGTACTTCTAGCGGAACCTACAATGAGCAGTTCTTC.

With regard to this clone: Compared with germline, one end of the junction differs, possibly owing to a read error. This chain uses TRBV28 with TRBJ1-1, with 9 nucleotides matching TRBD1. CDR3 length: 14 residues. Germline V gene data show CDR1 as MDHEN and CDR2 as SYDVKM. CDR3 in DNA: TGTGCCAGCATTCTCCACAGGGGGCTGACTGATGCTTTCTTT. It yields the protein CASILHRGLTDAFF.

The chain recombines TRBV3-1 (or the pseudogene TRBV3-2) with TRBJ1-2; a weak D match, TRBD1 (5 bases). The CDR3 runs to 15 residues. Germline CDR1 LGHDT, CDR2 YNNKEL (reference sequence). V was shortened by 3 bases and J by 3 bases, with 14 bases between the two germline ends. For the CDR3, the DNA is TGTGCCAGCAGCCACAACCCAGGGACGGACTATGGCTACACCTTC. Its translation: CASSHNPGTDYGYTF.

J is TRBJ2-5 and V is TRBV2, with unresolved D. Germline V gives CDR1 SNHLY, CDR2 FYNNEI. Between the trimmed V and J ends, which lost 3 bases and 1 base, there was a span of 9 bases. This CDR3 comprises 14 residues. The chain's CDR3 is CASSDLGAQETQYF. The CDR3 DNA is TGTGCCAGCAGTGATCTGGGTGCCCAAGAGACCCAGTACTTC. The entire variable domain, with the rest obtained from reference TRBV2 and TRBJ2-5, is as follows: EPEVTQTPSHQVTQMGQEVILRCVPISNHLYFYWYRQILGQKVEFLVSFYNNEISEKSEIFDDQFSVERPDGSNFTLKIRSTKLEDSAMYFCASSDLGAQETQYFGPGTRLLVL.

The rearrangement links TRBV2 to TRBJ1-4; D gene uncertain. CDR1 is SNHLY and CDR2 is FYNNEI in the germline V gene. Trimming pared 2 bases from V and 8 bases from J, leaving 18 bases between. The length of the CDR3 is 16 residues. The CDR3 protein is CASSERSNSFGEKLFF. As DNA, the CDR3 is TGTGCCAGCAGTGAACGCAGTAATTCCTTTGGGGAAAAACTGTTTTTT.

V and J are TRBV9 and TRBJ2-1, with unresolved D. This CDR3 spans 13 amino acids. Germline V lookup: CDR1 SGDLS, CDR2 YYNGEE. V was shortened by 1 base and J by 5 bases, with 7 bases between the two germline ends. The CDR3 protein is CASSVRRDNEQFF. CDR3 nucleotides: TGTGCCAGCAGCGTACGAAGGGACAATGAGCAGTTCTTC.

The chain couples TRBV12-3 or TRBV12-4 to TRBJ1-2; the match to TRBD1 covers 9 bases. V shed 6 bases, J shed 8 bases, and the junction held 7 bases outside the gene matches. This CDR3 has 13 amino acids. This CDR3 reads CASSPYRGQGYTF. Here the CDR3 DNA reads TGTGCCAGCAGCCCTTACAGGGGGCAGGGCTACACCTTC.

The rearrangement joins TRBV10-1 to TRBJ2-3; a weak D match, TRBD1 (6 bases). Trimming left V 0 bases short and J 1 base short, with 11 bases between. CDR1 is WNHNN, CDR2 SYGVQD, per germline (reference sequence). The CDR3 contains 16 residues. This CDR3 is CASSESVSGGTDTQYF. DNA of the CDR3: TGCGCCAGCAGTGAGTCGGTGTCAGGGGGCACAGATACGCAGTATTTT.

V is TRBV18 and J is TRBJ2-1; 9 nucleotides align to TRBD2. The V and J ends lost 6 bases and 6 bases, in that order; junction bases with no gene match: 9. The V gene's germline CDR1 is KGHSH and CDR2 LQKENI. The CDR3 is 15 residues long. CDR3 nucleotides: TGTGCCAGCTCGTTGACTAGCGGTTATGGCAATGAGCAGTTCTTC. This sequence encodes CASSLTSGYGNEQFF.

CDR3 coding DNA: TGTGCCAGCAGCGTCGCGGGAGGGTCCTACAATGAGCAGTTCTTC. As protein: CASSVAGGSYNEQFF. The rearrangement links TRBV9 to TRBJ2-1; TRBD2 matches at 9 bases. This CDR3 is built from 15 residues. J lost 1 base, V lost 2 bases, and 1 base had no gene match. Germline loops: CDR1 SGDLS, CDR2 YYNGEE.

This chain links TRBV9 with TRBJ1-4, with 9 bases identical to TRBD1. This CDR3 region has 17 residues. Trimming took 3 bases from V and 8 from J; bases not matched to a gene: 14. The germline CDR1 and CDR2 sequences are SGDLS and YYNGEE. In nucleotides, the CDR3 is TGTGCCAGCAGCGAGAACCCCTCACAGGGGGCGCAAGAAAAACTGTTTTTT. Residues: CASSENPSQGAQEKLFF.

The rearrangement links TRBV7-9 to TRBJ2-7; unclear D gene. This CDR3 has 11 residues. V was pared by 5 bases and J by 2 bases, with 4 bases between. Per the germline V gene, CDR1 is SEHNR and CDR2 is FQNEAQ (reference sequence). CDR3 in amino acids: CASSRTYEQYF. The CDR3 DNA is TGTGCCAGCAGCCGGACCTACGAGCAGTACTTC.

In this sample, this clone turned up once. The chain uses TRBV3-1 (or the pseudogene TRBV3-2) and TRBJ2-3; TRBD1 or TRBD2 may be the D gene (5 bases each). Trimming cost V 4 bases and J 1 base, with 15 bases left between them. The CDR3 has 16 residues. Germline V gene sequence: CDR1 LGHDT, CDR2 YNNKEL (reference sequence). CDR3 protein: CASSRRWDARTDTQYF. As DNA, the CDR3 is TGTGCCAGCAGCCGTCGATGGGACGCCCGCACAGATACGCAGTATTTT.

The V and J genes are TRBV6-5 and TRBJ1-1, with D tentatively TRBD1 (5 bases). Trimming stripped 8 bases from V and 13 bases from J, with 23 bases between. The CDR3 extends over 13 amino acids. CDR1 MNHEY and CDR2 SVGAGI come from the germline V gene. CDR3 DNA: TGTGCCAGCGGAGACGGGGGATTAGGCGACGATTTCTTT. This codes for CASGDGGLGDDFF.

In this sample, this clone turned up a few times. CDR3 loop: CAISQQTYEQYF. As DNA, the CDR3 is TGTGCCATCAGTCAACAGACTTACGAGCAGTACTTC. The chain carries TRBV10-3 and TRBJ2-7; the D is unclear. Germline lookup yields CDR1 ENHRY and CDR2 SYGVKD. The V and J ends lost 5 bases and 4 bases respectively, with 9 bases between them. The CDR3 length is 12 residues.

This clone was counted once. The rearrangement links TRBV19 to TRBJ2-3, with 11 bases fitting TRBD2. Germline V gene lookup returns CDR1 LNHDA and CDR2 SQIVND (reference sequence). The CDR3 consists of 16 residues. V shed 3 bases and J 4 bases; nucleotides not matched to a gene: 6. Here the CDR3 reads CASSMRGSGRADTQYF. For the CDR3, the DNA is TGTGCCAGTAGTATGAGGGGTAGCGGGAGGGCAGATACGCAGTATTTT.

The chain is built from TRBV6-5 and TRBJ1-1, with TRBD1 identical over 9 bases. V lost 6 bases and J lost 6; bases outside the gene matches: 8. Germline assignment: CDR1 MNHEY and CDR2 SVGAGI. The CDR3 is 14 residues long. The CDR3 nucleotides are TGTGCCAGCAGCGGCCGGGACAGGGTTTCTGAAGCTTTCTTT. It codes for CASSGRDRVSEAFF.